The 24 T cell receptor beta chains below all came from one sample that was sequenced in a study of human T cells and chemical hapten exposure. One entry per CDR3 protein results from TCRdb running MiXCR on the RACE reads. The profile shows 300,000 to 350,000 distinct CDR3 sequences, 6% to 8.5% of them singletons. As to time point: patch test 1, 2 weeks after DPC sensitization. Specified treatment: therapeutic diphenylcyclopropenone sensitization with weekly scalp DPC. Sequenced here: whole blood, sampled in connection with sensitization to the hapten diphenylcyclopropenone (DPC). Source of these receptors: a woman under 30 with alopecia areata. Some clones in this sample may be carry-over from other donors' samples.

This clonotype was observed a handful of times. The chain employs TRBV11-3 and TRBJ2-2; D call uncertain. CDR3 length equals 16 residues. Trimming shortened V by 5 bases and J by 1 base, and 14 bases separated the two germline ends. Germline assignment: CDR1 SGHNT and CDR2 YENEEA. The CDR3 sequence is CASSPTRGLNTGELFF. Here the CDR3 DNA reads TGTGCCAGCAGCCCTACGAGAGGCTTGAACACCGGGGAGCTGTTTTTT.

This clonotype has ten or more counts. This chain joins TRBV28 and TRBJ2-2, with D unclear. The CDR3 has 14 amino acids. Deletions cut 5 bases from V and 6 bases from J, with 13 bases between. CDR1 is MDHEN, CDR2 SYDVKM, per germline. CDR3 in DNA: TGTGCCAGCAGTCCCCGCCGACACGCCGGGGAGCTGTTTTTT. This encodes CASSPRRHAGELFF.

This clonotype was counted between two and nine times. V usage is TRBV5-1 and J usage is TRBJ2-5, with 7 positions matching TRBD1. The CDR3 runs to 15 residues. Germline assignment: CDR1 SGHRS and CDR2 YFSETQ. The V and J ends lost 4 bases and 1 base, in that order; junction bases with no gene match: 7. As DNA, the CDR3 is TGCGCCAGCAGCCCCATCGGGGACAGCCAAGAGACCCAGTACTTC. Amino acid sequence: CASSPIGDSQETQYF.

In this sample, this clonotype turned up a few times. CDR3 amino acids: CASSLLGRRQETQYF. For the CDR3, the DNA is TGTGCCAGCAGCCTATTAGGGAGGCGGCAAGAGACCCAGTACTTC. This chain connects TRBV7-2 to TRBJ2-5; D is perhaps TRBD2 (6 bases). Trimming pared 5 bases from V and 2 bases from J, leaving 15 bases between. The CDR3 is 15 amino acids. Germline V lookup: CDR1 SGHTA, CDR2 FQGNSA.

The chain combines TRBV3-1 with TRBJ2-3; unclear D gene. Germline assignment: CDR1 LGHDT and CDR2 YNNKEL (reference sequence). There are 13 residues in the CDR3. With 4 bases removed from V and 2 bases from J, the gap between germline ends came to 7 bases. The CDR3 is CASSRIPTDTQYF. CDR3 DNA: TGTGCCAGCAGCCGTATACCCACAGATACGCAGTATTTT.

This clonotype came up many times. V and J are TRBV15 and TRBJ2-3, with D perhaps matching TRBD1 (7 bases). In germline, CDR1 is LNHNV, CDR2 YYDKDF (reference sequence). This CDR3 contains 16 residues. Trimming removed 1 base at V and 0 bases at J, with 11 bases between. CDR3 protein: CATSRGGDRSTDTQYF. CDR3 coding DNA: TGTGCCACCAGCAGAGGGGGGGACAGAAGCACAGATACGCAGTATTTT. Drawing the rest from reference TRBV15 and TRBJ2-3, the complete variable domain is DAMVIQNPRYQVTQFGKPVTLSCSQTLNHNVMYWYQQKSSQAPKLLFHYYDKDFNNEADTPDNFQSRRPNTSFCFLDIRSPGLGDTAMYLCATSRGGDRSTDTQYFGPGTRLTVL.

This clonotype was counted a few times. CDR3 loop: CASSLEGDPNTEAFF. The DNA for the CDR3 is TGTGCCAGCAGCTTAGAGGGAGATCCGAACACTGAAGCTTTCTTT. This rearrangement joins TRBV7-8 to TRBJ1-1; D remains unclear. CDR1 and CDR2 from the germline V gene are SGHVS and FQNEAQ. This CDR3 has 15 amino acids. V lost 1 base to trimming and J lost 1 base, with 10 bases between them.

This clonotype was counted many times. This chain uses TRBV5-6 with TRBJ2-3, with D possibly matching TRBD1 (6 bases). Trimming left V 4 bases short and J 4 bases short, with 13 bases between. Germline lookup yields CDR1 SGHDT and CDR2 YYEEEE. This CDR3 comprises 14 residues. The CDR3 sequence: CASSPWTAADTQYF. As DNA, the CDR3 is TGTGCCAGCAGCCCGTGGACAGCGGCAGATACGCAGTATTTT.

This clonotype was picked up many times. The gene calls are TRBV12-3 or TRBV12-4 and TRBJ2-7; no reliable D call. CDR3 length: 14 residues. V was pared by 6 bases and J by 2 bases, with 14 bases between. The CDR3 DNA reads TGTGCCAGCAGCTCCCTGACGGGTGCCTACGAGCAGTACTTC. It is translated as CASSSLTGAYEQYF.

Ten or more counts support this clonotype. This chain links TRBV7-9 with TRBJ2-7; D is possibly TRBD1 (6 bases). Trimming removed 5 bases at V and 5 bases at J, with 13 bases between. CDR1 and CDR2 from the germline V gene are SEHNR and FQNEAQ (reference sequence). This CDR3 region has 13 residues. The DNA for the CDR3 is TGTGCCAGCAGCACCGACAGGTCCAACGAGCAGTACTTC. It yields the protein CASSTDRSNEQYF.

This clonotype appeared a few times. The chain combines TRBV5-1 with TRBJ1-1; perhaps TRBD1 as D (5 bases). Germline CDR1 and CDR2: SGHRS and YFSETQ. This CDR3 region has 16 residues. With 0 bases removed from V and 4 bases from J, the gap between germline ends came to 16 bases. CDR3 sequence reads: CASSLEGITGGTEAFF. The CDR3 coding sequence is TGCGCCAGCAGCTTGGAAGGCATAACAGGAGGCACTGAAGCTTTCTTT.

CDR3 loop: CASTKNGAFKLTGNTIYF. The CDR3 bases are TGTGCCAGCACAAAGAATGGAGCCTTCAAATTAACTGGAAACACCATATATTTT. The rearrangement joins TRBV6-2 or TRBV6-3 to TRBJ1-3; D gene unclear. The CDR3 sequence is 18 residues long. Trimming pared 7 bases from V and 2 bases from J, leaving 24 bases between. Germline V gives CDR1 MNHEY, CDR2 SVGEGT.

This clonotype was observed a handful of times. This rearrangement joins TRBV2 to TRBJ2-5; TRBD2 might be the D (6 bases). The CDR3 extends over 13 amino acids. Trimming took 8 bases from V and 5 from J, leaving 15 bases between them. Per germline, CDR1 SNHLY and CDR2 FYNNEI. In nucleotides, the CDR3 is TGTGCCAGCGCCCGAGGGGCGGGGGAGACCCAGTACTTC. Amino acid sequence: CASARGAGETQYF. The full variable domain, its missing parts supplied by reference TRBV2 and TRBJ2-5, is EPEVTQTPSHQVTQMGQEVILRCVPISNHLYFYWYRQILGQKVEFLVSFYNNEISEKSEIFDDQFSVERPDGSNFTLKIRSTKLEDSAMYFCASARGAGETQYFGPGTRLLVL.

This clonotype turned up a few times. The chain uses TRBV27 and TRBJ1-6; D unresolved. The CDR3 has 14 amino acids. Germline V CDR1 and CDR2: MNHEY, SMNVEV (reference sequence). The germline V and J ends were trimmed by 6 bases and 7 bases, with 13 bases remaining between them. The CDR3 DNA sequence: TGTGCCAGCAGACCGGGGTGGACCAATTCACCCCTCCACTTT. Its translation is CASRPGWTNSPLHF.

This clonotype has more than one count but fewer than ten. A much larger clone differs by one base, so this may be a read error. V usage is TRBV10-3 and J usage is TRBJ2-7; 7 bases are shared with TRBD1. V trimming: 5 bases; J trimming: 0 bases; junction bases outside the gene matches: 1. The CDR3 runs to 13 residues. Germline values: CDR1 ENHRY, CDR2 SYGVKD. CDR3 bases: TGTGCCATCAGTCGGGACAGCTCCTACGAGCAGTACTTC. This sequence encodes CAISRDSSYEQYF.

This clonotype was picked up a small number of times. This chain connects TRBV29-1 to TRBJ1-1; D unclear. V was trimmed by 3 bases and J by 1 base, leaving 3 bases between them. Germline values: CDR1 SQVTM, CDR2 ANQGSEA. The CDR3 is 11 amino acids. For the CDR3, the DNA is TGCAGCGTTGAGAGGAACACTGAAGCTTTCTTT. It specifies CSVERNTEAFF.

The chain carries TRBV2 and TRBJ2-1, with 13 bases lining up with TRBD2. Germline CDR1 SNHLY, CDR2 FYNNEI. This CDR3 is built from 15 residues. Unmatched junction bases numbered 4, after V lost 8 bases and J lost 3 bases. The CDR3 DNA follows: TGTGCCAGCGTCTGGACTAGCGGGGGCTACAATGAGCAGTTCTTC. Encoded protein: CASVWTSGGYNEQFF.

V and J are TRBV4-2 and TRBJ2-7; TRBD1 matches at 7 bases. V dropped 0 bases and J dropped 7; count of bases not matched to a gene: 9. The V gene's germline CDR1 is LGHNA and CDR2 YNFKEQ. This CDR3 is built from 15 residues. This CDR3 reads CASSQDGGQWWEQYF. DNA for the CDR3: TGTGCCAGCAGCCAAGATGGGGGACAGTGGTGGGAGCAGTACTTC.

This clonotype was seen repeatedly, ten times or more. The CDR3 protein is CASGLEEGYNEQFF. CDR3 nucleotide sequence: TGTGCTAGTGGCCTAGAGGAGGGATACAATGAGCAGTTCTTC. The V and J genes are TRBV12-5 and TRBJ2-1; D possibly corresponds to TRBD2 (6 bases). Trimming left V 6 bases short and J 4 bases short, with 13 bases between. The germline V gene has CDR1 LGHNT and CDR2 FRNRAP. This CDR3 region has 14 residues.

The V gene is TRBV11-2, the J gene TRBJ1-1; possibly TRBD1 for D (5 bases). The CDR3 loop spans 14 amino acids. Per germline, CDR1 SGHAT and CDR2 FQNNGV. Trimming removed 5 bases at V and 7 bases at J, with 17 bases between. CDR3 in DNA: TGTGCCAGCAGCGGTCTACAGGAGAAGAGTGAAGCTTTCTTT. Translation gives CASSGLQEKSEAFF.

This clonotype was found a few times. The gene calls are TRBV20-1 and TRBJ1-1, with D uncertain. This CDR3 region has 12 residues. Trimming pared 4 bases from V and 0 bases from J, leaving 6 bases between. CDR1 is DFQATT, CDR2 SNEGSKA, per germline (reference sequence). The CDR3 protein is CSAIGVNTEAFF. CDR3 DNA: TGCAGTGCTATCGGGGTGAACACTGAAGCTTTCTTT.

A few counts support this clonotype. This chain uses TRBV29-1 with TRBJ2-3; unclear D gene. The CDR3 is 13 residues long. V was clipped by 6 bases and J by 0 bases, with 10 bases between them. Germline CDR1 and CDR2: SQVTM and ANQGSEA. The CDR3 protein is CSVAQDSTDTQYF. CDR3 DNA: TGCAGCGTAGCCCAAGACAGCACAGATACGCAGTATTTT.

This clonotype was detected many times. The chain links TRBV4-1 to TRBJ2-7; no definite D call. There are 14 residues in the CDR3. Germline V gene sequence: CDR1 MGHRA, CDR2 YSYEKL. V gave up 0 bases and J gave up 9 bases, with 15 bases separating them. This CDR3 reads CASSQELSLPRQYF. CDR3 in DNA: TGCGCCAGCAGCCAAGAGTTGTCCCTGCCTCGGCAGTACTTC.

The chain employs TRBV6-6 and TRBJ2-3, with 9 positions matching TRBD2. V was clipped by 0 bases and J by 10 bases; unmatched bases: 2. CDR3 length equals 13 residues. The germline CDR1 and CDR2 sequences are MNHNY and SVGAGI (reference sequence). DNA of the CDR3: TGTGCCAGCAGTTACTCAGCGGGGGGCTCGCAGTATTTT. Translated, it gives CASSYSAGGSQYF.